This entry lists 25 T cell receptor beta chains sequenced from one sample in a study of cytomegalovirus exposure and HLA in healthy donors. The PCR contained 60 Vbeta and 13 Jbeta primers. Method: immunoSEQ multiplex PCR; TCRdb's copy keeps in-frame clones and lacks some. The sample shows 150,000 or so clones, roughly four fifths of them seen only once. The specimen was PBMCs. The source is a woman aged 40-49 years in good health and CMV-seronegative.

This clone was seen once. The chain is built from TRBV19 and TRBJ1-1; unclear D gene. Germline lookup yields CDR1 LNHDA and CDR2 SQIVND (reference sequence). Trimming took 0 bases from V and 0 from J, leaving 5 bases between them. This CDR3 is 14 amino acids long. CDR3 sequence reads: CASSIDQLNTEAFF. For the CDR3, the DNA is TGTGCCAGTAGTATAGATCAGTTGAACACTGAAGCTTTCTTT.

This rearrangement joins TRBV19 to TRBJ1-2; TRBD1 might be the D (6 bases). The CDR3 has 14 residues. From germline, CDR1 is LNHDA and CDR2 SQIVND (reference sequence). V was shortened by 5 bases and J by 4 bases, with 14 bases between the two germline ends. The CDR3 protein is CASSPDRLGYGYTF. The CDR3 DNA follows: TGTGCCAGTAGTCCAGACAGGCTCGGCTATGGCTACACCTTC.

The J gene is TRBJ1-1, the V gene TRBV27; 8 bases fit TRBD1. V gave up 6 bases and J gave up 3 bases; unmatched junction bases: 6. This CDR3 contains 14 residues. Germline-derived CDR1 and CDR2 are MNHEY and SMNVEV (reference sequence). CDR3: CASRLQGADTEAFF. The CDR3 DNA reads as TGTGCCAGCAGGCTCCAGGGGGCGGACACTGAAGCTTTCTTT.

The table lists this clone with a few counts. The chain carries TRBV7-9 and TRBJ2-5; TRBD1 might be the D (8 bases). This CDR3 is 13 amino acids long. From germline, CDR1 is SEHNR and CDR2 FQNEAQ (reference sequence). Between the trimmed V and J ends, which lost 5 bases and 11 bases, there was a span of 18 bases. The CDR3 is CASSPTGQGGQYF. In DNA, the CDR3 is TGTGCCAGCAGCCCTACCGGACAGGGAGGGCAGTACTTC.

Regarding this clone: This sample also contains other DNA sequences that code for the same CDR3. V and J are TRBV19 and TRBJ2-3, with 8 nucleotides matching TRBD2. Germline V lookup: CDR1 LNHDA, CDR2 SQIVND (reference sequence). This CDR3 spans 14 amino acids. Trimming took 3 bases from V and 2 from J; bases not matched to a gene: 1. CDR3 nucleotides: TGTGCCAGTAGTATTAGCGGGAACACAGATACGCAGTATTTT. Encoded protein: CASSISGNTDTQYF.

The chain recombines TRBV29-1 with TRBJ2-5; D possibly corresponds to TRBD2 (6 bases). The CDR3 sequence is 14 residues long. Germline lookup yields CDR1 SQVTM and CDR2 ANQGSEA. Trimming removed 6 bases from V and 1 base from J, with 15 bases in between. The CDR3 DNA follows: TGCAGCGTGCCTAGGGCTAGCGTCCAAGAGACCCAGTACTTC. The encoded protein is CSVPRASVQETQYF.

The V call is TRBV15, the J call TRBJ2-7; the D gene is possibly TRBD1 (5 bases). Trimming pared 1 base from V and 1 base from J, leaving 11 bases between. The CDR3 has 15 residues. In germline, CDR1 is LNHNV, CDR2 YYDKDF (reference sequence). CDR3 in amino acids: CATSRAQGNSYEQYF. The CDR3 DNA reads as TGTGCCACCAGCAGAGCGCAGGGAAATTCCTACGAGCAGTACTTC.

The chain uses TRBV9 and TRBJ2-5; no firm D call. The CDR3 runs to 13 residues. V lost 0 bases and J 5 bases, leaving 8 bases between the germline ends. Germline CDR1 reads SGDLS; CDR2 reads YYNGEE. CDR3 region: CASSVGSRETQYF. DNA of the CDR3: TGTGCCAGCAGCGTAGGCTCTCGGGAGACCCAGTACTTC.

This chain links TRBV13 with TRBJ2-7, with a tentative D call TRBD2 (5 bases). The CDR3 is 15 amino acids. Germline CDR1 and CDR2: PRHDT and FYEKMQ (reference sequence). V was clipped by 5 bases and J by 0 bases, with 14 bases between them. The CDR3 DNA follows: TGTGCCAGCAGCCAGAGGGCTACGAGCTCCTACGAGCAGTACTTC. It codes for CASSQRATSSYEQYF.

This chain uses TRBV2 with TRBJ2-1; no definite D call. Germline loops: CDR1 SNHLY, CDR2 FYNNEI. This CDR3 contains 14 residues. V was pared by 2 bases and J by 3 bases, with 8 bases between. The DNA for the CDR3 is TGTGCCAGCAGTGAAATGGTAGTCTACAATGAGCAGTTCTTC. Protein sequence: CASSEMVVYNEQFF.

This clone has only one observation. V and J are TRBV7-3 and TRBJ2-1; 10 bases are shared with TRBD2. The CDR3 consists of 15 residues. Unmatched junction bases numbered 8, after V lost 3 bases and J lost 9 bases. CDR1 and CDR2 (germline): SGHTA, FQGTGA. CDR3 sequence: CASSLLAGVFGEQFF. CDR3 nucleotides: TGTGCCAGCAGCTTGCTAGCGGGAGTATTCGGTGAGCAGTTCTTC.

This rearrangement joins TRBV29-1 to TRBJ1-4; D is perhaps TRBD1 (5 bases). V was pared by 6 bases and J by 6 bases, with 20 bases between. The CDR3 consists of 15 residues. In germline, CDR1 is SQVTM, CDR2 ANQGSEA. The DNA of the CDR3 is TGCAGCGTCACTAAGGGCGGGACCAGCCATGAAAAACTGTTTTTT. It is translated as CSVTKGGTSHEKLFF.

V gene TRBV4-3 combines with J gene TRBJ2-7; 8 bases are a match to TRBD1. V dropped 1 base and J dropped 3; count of bases not matched to a gene: 5. This CDR3 region has 15 residues. CDR1 and CDR2 (germline): LGHNA, YSLEER. In DNA, the CDR3 is TGCGCCAGCAGCCAAGTGGCAGGACAGGGCTACGAGCAGTACTTC. This translates into CASSQVAGQGYEQYF.

The CDR3 is CASSSQGAPYEQYF. The CDR3 bases are TGTGCCAGCAGCTCGCAGGGGGCACCCTACGAGCAGTACTTC. The chain employs TRBV11-1 and TRBJ2-5; TRBD1 matches at 8 bases. The end of the DNA fits TRBJ2-7 better, so the J call may be wrong. The CDR3 totals 14 residues. The V gene's germline CDR1 is SGHAT and CDR2 FQDESV (reference sequence).

This clone was recorded only once. One end of the junction fails to match germline, which may point to a read error. The chain has TRBV5-6 and TRBJ2-7, with D perhaps matching TRBD1 (6 bases). The CDR3 is 16 residues long. Per the germline V gene, CDR1 is SGHDT and CDR2 is YYEEEE. This CDR3 reads CASSLAEWTEWLFGDF. As DNA, the CDR3 is TGTGCCAGCAGCTTGGCCGAGTGGACAGAGTGGTTATTCGGGGACTTC.

The chain is built from TRBV29-1 and TRBJ2-7; TRBD1 matches 10 bases. CDR3 length: 14 amino acids. The junction had 10 bases not matched to a gene; V was cut back by 4 bases and J by 7 bases. Germline loops: CDR1 SQVTM, CDR2 ANQGSEA. DNA of the CDR3: TGCAGCGTTGTCCGGGACAGGGGCCGGTGGGAGCAGTACTTC. Its translation: CSVVRDRGRWEQYF.

Written as DNA, the CDR3 is TGTGCCAGTAGTATTGTTCAGGGTGTAAGCACTGAAGCTTTCTTT. This sequence encodes CASSIVQGVSTEAFF. The gene calls are TRBV19 and TRBJ1-1; tentative D call: TRBD1 (5 bases). The ends were cut back, 3 bases at V and 4 bases at J, with 15 bases in the middle. Germline-derived CDR1 and CDR2 are LNHDA and SQIVND (reference sequence). CDR3 size: 15 residues.

This chain links TRBV5-1 with TRBJ1-1; 7 bases line up with TRBD1. The CDR3 totals 16 residues. Germline loops: CDR1 SGHRS, CDR2 YFSETQ. The V segment lost 3 bases and the J segment 0 bases; nucleotides outside the gene matches: 8. The CDR3 here is CASSSQGSGMNTEAFF. In nucleotides, the CDR3 is TGCGCCAGCAGCTCACAGGGGTCTGGGATGAACACTGAAGCTTTCTTT.

This chain connects TRBV5-1 to TRBJ2-1, with 8 bases fitting TRBD1. Losses at the gene ends were 3 bases for V and 9 bases for J; bases not matched to a gene: 14. The CDR3 is made up of 16 amino acids. CDR1 is SGHRS and CDR2 is YFSETQ in the germline V gene. CDR3 bases: TGCGCCAGCAGCTCGAACCCGACAGGGGTTATGAGTGAGCAGTTCTTC. Protein sequence: CASSSNPTGVMSEQFF.

This clone has just one count. The V and J genes are TRBV5-1 and TRBJ2-5, with D possibly being TRBD2 (6 bases). The J call is uncertain, as TRBJ2-7 better fits the DNA end. The germline V gene has CDR1 SGHRS and CDR2 YFSETQ. The CDR3 is 14 residues long. The CDR3 spells CASREGMSSYEQYF. The CDR3 region has the DNA TGCGCCAGCAGGGAGGGGATGAGCTCCTACGAGCAGTACTTC.

The CDR3 DNA sequence: TGTGCCACTGAGACAGGGAAAAGCCACAATGAGCAGTTCTTC. It encodes CATETGKSHNEQFF. The chain is built from TRBV19 and TRBJ2-1; TRBD1 aligns across 7 bases. V was pared by 10 bases and J by 5 bases, with 11 bases of the junction left unmatched. In germline, CDR1 is LNHDA, CDR2 SQIVND (reference sequence). The CDR3 sequence is 14 residues long.

The rearrangement links TRBV28 to TRBJ1-1; unclear D gene. Germline V CDR1 and CDR2: MDHEN, SYDVKM. The V and J ends lost 8 bases and 10 bases respectively, with 20 bases between them. The length of the CDR3 is 13 residues. For the CDR3, the DNA is TGTGCCAGCTCAAGACCTTCGGGGTGGGTAGCTTTCTTT. Amino acids: CASSRPSGWVAFF. The full variable domain, rest sourced from reference TRBV28 and TRBJ1-1, is DVKVTQSSRYLVKRTGEKVFLECVQDMDHENMFWYRQDPGLGLRLIYFSYDVKMKEKGDIPEGYSVSREKKERFSLILESASTNQTSMYLCASSRPSGWVAFFGQGTRLTVV.

V gene TRBV4-2 combines with J gene TRBJ1-2, with TRBD1 as a possible D gene (5 bases). CDR1 and CDR2 from the germline V gene are LGHNA and YNFKEQ. Trimming removed 3 bases from V and 2 bases from J, with 10 bases in between. The CDR3 spans 14 residues. This CDR3 reads CASSHPTENYGYTF. CDR3 nucleotide sequence: TGTGCCAGCAGCCATCCGACAGAGAACTATGGCTACACCTTC.

The CDR3: CASSPGTGGEEQYF. CDR3 bases: TGTGCCAGCAGTCCCGGGACAGGGGGAGAAGAGCAGTACTTC. The rearrangement uses TRBV27 and TRBJ2-7; the match to TRBD1 covers 11 bases. With V trimmed by 5 bases and J by 7 bases, 7 bases remained unmatched. The germline V gene encodes CDR1 MNHEY and CDR2 SMNVEV (reference sequence). There are 14 residues in the CDR3.

This chain links TRBV5-4 with TRBJ2-4, with 9 bases identical to TRBD2. V dropped 0 bases and J dropped 8; count of bases not matched to a gene: 6. The CDR3 has 15 residues. Germline CDR1 is SGHNT and CDR2 is YYREEE (reference sequence). In DNA form, the CDR3 reads TGTGCCAGCAGCTTGGTAGCTAGCGGGAAGGACATTCAGTACTTC. It encodes CASSLVASGKDIQYF.